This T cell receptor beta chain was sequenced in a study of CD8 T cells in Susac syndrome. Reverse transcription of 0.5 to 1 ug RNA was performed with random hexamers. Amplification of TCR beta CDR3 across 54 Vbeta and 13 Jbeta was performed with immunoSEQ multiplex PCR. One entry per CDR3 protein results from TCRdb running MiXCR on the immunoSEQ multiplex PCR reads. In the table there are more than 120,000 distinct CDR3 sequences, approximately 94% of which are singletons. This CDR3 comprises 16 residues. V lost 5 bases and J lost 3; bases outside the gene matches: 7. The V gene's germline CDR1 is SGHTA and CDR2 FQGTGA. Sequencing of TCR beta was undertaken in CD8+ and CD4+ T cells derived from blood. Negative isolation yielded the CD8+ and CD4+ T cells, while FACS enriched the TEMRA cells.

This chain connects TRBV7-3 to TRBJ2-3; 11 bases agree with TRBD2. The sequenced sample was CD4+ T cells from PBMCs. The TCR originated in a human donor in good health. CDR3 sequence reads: CASSVTSGARTDTQYF. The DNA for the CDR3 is TGTGCCAGCAGCGTGACTAGCGGGGCTAGAACAGATACGCAGTATTTT. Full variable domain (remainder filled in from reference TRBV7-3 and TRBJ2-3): GAGVSQTPSNKVTEKGKYVELRCDPISGHTALYWYRQSLGQGPEFLIYFQGTGAADDSGLPNDRFFAVRPEGSVSTLKIQRTERGDSAVYLCASSVTSGARTDTQYFGPGTRLTVL.